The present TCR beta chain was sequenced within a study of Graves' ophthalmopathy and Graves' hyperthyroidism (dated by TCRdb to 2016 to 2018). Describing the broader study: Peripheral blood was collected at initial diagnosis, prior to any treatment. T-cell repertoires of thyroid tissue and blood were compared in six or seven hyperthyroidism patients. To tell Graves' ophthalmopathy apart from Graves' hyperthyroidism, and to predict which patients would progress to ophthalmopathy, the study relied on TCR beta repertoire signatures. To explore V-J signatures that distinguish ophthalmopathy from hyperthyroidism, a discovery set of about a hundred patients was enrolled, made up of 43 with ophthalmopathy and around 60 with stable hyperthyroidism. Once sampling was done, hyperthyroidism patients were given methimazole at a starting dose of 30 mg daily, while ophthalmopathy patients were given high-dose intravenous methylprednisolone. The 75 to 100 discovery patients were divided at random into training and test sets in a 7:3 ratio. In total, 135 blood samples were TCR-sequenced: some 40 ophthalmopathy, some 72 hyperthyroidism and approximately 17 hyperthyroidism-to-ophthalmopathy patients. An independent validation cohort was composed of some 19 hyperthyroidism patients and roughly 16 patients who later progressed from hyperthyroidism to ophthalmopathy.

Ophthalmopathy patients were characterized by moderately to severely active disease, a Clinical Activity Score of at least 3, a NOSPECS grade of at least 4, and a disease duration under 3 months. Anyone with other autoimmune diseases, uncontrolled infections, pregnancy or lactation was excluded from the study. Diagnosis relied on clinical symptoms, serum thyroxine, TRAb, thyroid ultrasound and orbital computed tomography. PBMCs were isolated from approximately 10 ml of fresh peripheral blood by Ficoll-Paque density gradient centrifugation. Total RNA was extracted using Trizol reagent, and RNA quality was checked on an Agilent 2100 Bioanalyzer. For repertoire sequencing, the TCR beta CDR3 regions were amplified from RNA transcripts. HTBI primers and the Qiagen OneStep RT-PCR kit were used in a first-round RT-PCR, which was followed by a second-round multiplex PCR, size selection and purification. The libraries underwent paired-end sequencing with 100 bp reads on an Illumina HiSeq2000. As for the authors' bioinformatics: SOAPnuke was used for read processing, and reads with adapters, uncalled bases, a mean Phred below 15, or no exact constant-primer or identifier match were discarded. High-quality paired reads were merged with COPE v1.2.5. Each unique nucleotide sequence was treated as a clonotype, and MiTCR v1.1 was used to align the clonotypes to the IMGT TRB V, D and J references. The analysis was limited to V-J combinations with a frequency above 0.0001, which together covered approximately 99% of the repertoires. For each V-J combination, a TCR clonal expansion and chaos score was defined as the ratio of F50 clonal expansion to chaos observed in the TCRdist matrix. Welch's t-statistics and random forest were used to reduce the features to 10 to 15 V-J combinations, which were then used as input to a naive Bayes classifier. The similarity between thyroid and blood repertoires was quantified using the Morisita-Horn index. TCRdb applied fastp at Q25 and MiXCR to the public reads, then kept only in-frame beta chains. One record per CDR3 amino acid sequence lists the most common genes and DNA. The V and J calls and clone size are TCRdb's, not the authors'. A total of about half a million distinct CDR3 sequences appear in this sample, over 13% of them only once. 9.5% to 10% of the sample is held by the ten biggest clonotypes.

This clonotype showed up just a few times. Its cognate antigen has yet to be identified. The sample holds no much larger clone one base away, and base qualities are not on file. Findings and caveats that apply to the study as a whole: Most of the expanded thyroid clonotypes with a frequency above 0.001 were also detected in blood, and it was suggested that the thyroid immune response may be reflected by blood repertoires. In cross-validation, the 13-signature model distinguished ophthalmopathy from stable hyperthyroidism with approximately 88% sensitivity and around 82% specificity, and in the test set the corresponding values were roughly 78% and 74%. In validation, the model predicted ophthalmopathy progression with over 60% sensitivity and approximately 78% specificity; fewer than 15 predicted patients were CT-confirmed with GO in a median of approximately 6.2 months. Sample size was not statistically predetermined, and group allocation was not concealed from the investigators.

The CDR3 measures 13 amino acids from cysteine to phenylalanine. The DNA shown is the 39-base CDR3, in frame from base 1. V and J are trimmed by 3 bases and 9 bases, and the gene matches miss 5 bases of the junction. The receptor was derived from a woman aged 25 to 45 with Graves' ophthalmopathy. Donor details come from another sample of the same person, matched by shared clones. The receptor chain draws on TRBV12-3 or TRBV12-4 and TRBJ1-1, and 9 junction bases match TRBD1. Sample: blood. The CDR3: CASSFGDRVKAFF. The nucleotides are TGTGCCAGCAGTTTCGGGGACAGGGTTAAAGCTTTCTTT.